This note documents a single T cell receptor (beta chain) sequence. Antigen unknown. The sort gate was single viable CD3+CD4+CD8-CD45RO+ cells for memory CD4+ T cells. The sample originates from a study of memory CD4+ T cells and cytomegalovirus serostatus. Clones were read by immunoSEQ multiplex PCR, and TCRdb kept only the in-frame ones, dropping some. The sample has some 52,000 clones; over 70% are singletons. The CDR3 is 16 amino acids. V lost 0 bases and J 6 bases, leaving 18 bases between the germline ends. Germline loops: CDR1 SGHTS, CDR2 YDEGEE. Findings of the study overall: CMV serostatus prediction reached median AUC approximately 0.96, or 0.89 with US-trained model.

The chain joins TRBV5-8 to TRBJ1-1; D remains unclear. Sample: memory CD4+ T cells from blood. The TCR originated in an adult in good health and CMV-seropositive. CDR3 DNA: TGTGCCAGCAGCTTGGACGGGCCGGGCTTTGTCCCTGAAGCTTTCTTT. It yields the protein CASSLDGPGFVPEAFF.